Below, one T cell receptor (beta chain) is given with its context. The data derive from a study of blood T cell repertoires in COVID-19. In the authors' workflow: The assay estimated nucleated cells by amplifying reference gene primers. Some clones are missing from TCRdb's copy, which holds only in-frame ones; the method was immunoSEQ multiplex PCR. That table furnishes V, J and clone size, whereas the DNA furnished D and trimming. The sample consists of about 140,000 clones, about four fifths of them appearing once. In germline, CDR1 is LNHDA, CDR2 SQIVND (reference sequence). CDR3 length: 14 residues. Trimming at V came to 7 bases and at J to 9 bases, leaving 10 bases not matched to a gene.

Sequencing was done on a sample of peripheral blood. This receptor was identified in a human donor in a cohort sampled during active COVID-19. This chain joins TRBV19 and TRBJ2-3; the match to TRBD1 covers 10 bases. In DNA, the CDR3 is TGTGCCAGTAAAGTAGGGACAGGGGTAGTCACGCAGTATTTT. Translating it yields CASKVGTGVVTQYF.